This T cell receptor (beta chain) was captured by sequencing in a study of blood T cell repertoires in COVID-19. Study context: The study drew acute and convalescent COVID-19 samples from the United States, Italy and Spain.

TCRdb's table, derived via immunoSEQ multiplex PCR, lists solely in-frame clones and lacks some. Of over 200,000 clones listed, over 80% are singletons. The CDR3 is 14 residues long. Germline CDR1 is SQVTM and CDR2 is ANQGSEA. The V and J ends lost 7 bases and 7 bases, in that order; junction bases with no gene match: 11. The sample comprised peripheral blood. The chain couples TRBV29-1 to TRBJ1-4, with 8 bases matching TRBD1. The sequence came from a man aged 35-49 years with acute or convalescent COVID-19. DNA for the CDR3: TGCAGCGCAAATAGCGGACAGGGAGGTGAAAAACTGTTTTTT. Its translation: CSANSGQGGEKLFF.